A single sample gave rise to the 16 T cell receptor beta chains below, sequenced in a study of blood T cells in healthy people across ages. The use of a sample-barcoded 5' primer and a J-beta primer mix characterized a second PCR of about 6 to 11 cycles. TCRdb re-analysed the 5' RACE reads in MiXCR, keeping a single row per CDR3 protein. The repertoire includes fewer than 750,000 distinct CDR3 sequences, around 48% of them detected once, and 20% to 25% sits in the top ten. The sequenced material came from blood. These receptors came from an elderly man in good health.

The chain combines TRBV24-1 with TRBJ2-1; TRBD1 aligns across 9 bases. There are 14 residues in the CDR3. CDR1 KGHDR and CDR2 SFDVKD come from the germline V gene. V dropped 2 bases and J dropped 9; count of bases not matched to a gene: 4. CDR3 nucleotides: TGTGCCACCAGTGATTGGGACAGGGACAGTGAGCAGTTCTTC. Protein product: CATSDWDRDSEQFF.

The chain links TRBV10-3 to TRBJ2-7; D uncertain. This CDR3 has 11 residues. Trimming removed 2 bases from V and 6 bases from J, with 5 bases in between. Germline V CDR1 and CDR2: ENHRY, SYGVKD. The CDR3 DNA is TGTGCCATCAGTGAGAATGGCGAGCAGTACTTC. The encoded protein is CAISENGEQYF.

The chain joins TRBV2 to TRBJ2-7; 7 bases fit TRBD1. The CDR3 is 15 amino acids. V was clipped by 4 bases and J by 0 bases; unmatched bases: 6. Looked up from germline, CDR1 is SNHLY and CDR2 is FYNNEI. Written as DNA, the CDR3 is TGTGCCAGCAGTGGAGGGACAGAAAGCTCCTACGAGCAGTACTTC. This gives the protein CASSGGTESSYEQYF.

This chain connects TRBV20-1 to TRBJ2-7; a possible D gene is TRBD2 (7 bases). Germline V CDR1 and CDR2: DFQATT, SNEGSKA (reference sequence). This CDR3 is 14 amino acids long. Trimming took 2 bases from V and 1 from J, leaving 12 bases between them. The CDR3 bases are TGCAGTGCTAGACGAGGGAGGGGGTCCTACGAGCAGTACTTC. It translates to CSARRGRGSYEQYF.

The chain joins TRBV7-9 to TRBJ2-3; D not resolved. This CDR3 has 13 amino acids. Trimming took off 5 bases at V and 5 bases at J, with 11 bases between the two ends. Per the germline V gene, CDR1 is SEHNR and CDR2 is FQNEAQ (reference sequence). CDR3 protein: CASSRLSGDTQYF. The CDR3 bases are TGTGCCAGCAGCCGCCTTTCGGGAGATACGCAGTATTTT.

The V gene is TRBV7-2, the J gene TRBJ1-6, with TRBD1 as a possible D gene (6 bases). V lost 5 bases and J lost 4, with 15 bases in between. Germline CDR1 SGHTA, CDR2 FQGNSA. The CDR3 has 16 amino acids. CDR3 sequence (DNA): TGTGCCAGCAGCCGTTCGACAGGCACTTATAATTCACCCCTCCACTTT. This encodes CASSRSTGTYNSPLHF.

The CDR3 DNA reads as TGTGCCAGCAGTGTCATGGGGGAGACCCAGTACTTC. Protein sequence: CASSVMGETQYF. The chain combines TRBV6-2 or TRBV6-3 with TRBJ2-5; D gene ambiguous. This CDR3 region has 12 residues. With 5 bases removed from V and 5 bases from J, the gap between germline ends came to 9 bases. In germline, CDR1 is MNHEY, CDR2 SVGEGT.

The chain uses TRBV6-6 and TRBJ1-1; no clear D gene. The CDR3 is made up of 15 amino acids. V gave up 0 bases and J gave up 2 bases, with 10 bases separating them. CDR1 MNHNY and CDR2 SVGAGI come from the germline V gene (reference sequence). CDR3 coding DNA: TGTGCCAGCAGTTACTCGGGAATCGCAAACACTGAAGCTTTCTTT. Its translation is CASSYSGIANTEAFF.

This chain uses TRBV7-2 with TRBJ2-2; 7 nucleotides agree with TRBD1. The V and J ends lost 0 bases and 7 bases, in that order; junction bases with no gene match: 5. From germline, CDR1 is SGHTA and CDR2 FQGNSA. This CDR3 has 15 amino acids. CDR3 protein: CASSLAQGLVGELFF. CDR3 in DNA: TGTGCCAGCAGCTTAGCACAGGGGCTGGTCGGGGAGCTGTTTTTT.

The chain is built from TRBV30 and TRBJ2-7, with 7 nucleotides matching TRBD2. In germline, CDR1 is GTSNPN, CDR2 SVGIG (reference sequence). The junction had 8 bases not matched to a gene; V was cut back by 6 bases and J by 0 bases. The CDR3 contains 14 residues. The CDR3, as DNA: TGTGCCTGCCAAAACGAGCGGGACTCCTACGAGCAGTACTTC. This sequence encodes CACQNERDSYEQYF.

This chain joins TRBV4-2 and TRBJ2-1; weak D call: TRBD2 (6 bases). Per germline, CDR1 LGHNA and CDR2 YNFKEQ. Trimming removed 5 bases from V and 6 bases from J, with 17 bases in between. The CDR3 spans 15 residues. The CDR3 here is CASSERPGDANEQFF. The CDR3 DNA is TGTGCCAGCAGCGAACGGCCGGGAGACGCCAATGAGCAGTTCTTC.

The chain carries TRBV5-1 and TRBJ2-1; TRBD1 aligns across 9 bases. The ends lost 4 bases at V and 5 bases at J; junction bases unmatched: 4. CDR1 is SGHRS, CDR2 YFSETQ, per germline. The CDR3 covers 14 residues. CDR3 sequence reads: CASSQTGGDNEQFF. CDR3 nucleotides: TGCGCCAGCAGCCAGACAGGGGGTGACAATGAGCAGTTCTTC.

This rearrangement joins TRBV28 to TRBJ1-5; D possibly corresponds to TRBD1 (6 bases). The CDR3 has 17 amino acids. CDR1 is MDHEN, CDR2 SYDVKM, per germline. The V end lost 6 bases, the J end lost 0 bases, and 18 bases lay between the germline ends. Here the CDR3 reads CASSWTGGQYSNQPQHF. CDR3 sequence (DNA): TGTGCCAGCAGCTGGACTGGGGGCCAGTATAGCAATCAGCCCCAGCATTTT.

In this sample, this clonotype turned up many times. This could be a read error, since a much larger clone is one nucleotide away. The CDR3 here is CASTPDLYNEQYF. The CDR3 bases are TGTGCCAGCACCCCGGACCTCTACAATGAGCAGTACTTC. The chain uses TRBV2 and TRBJ2-1; D not resolved. The end of the DNA aligns better with TRBJ2-7, so the J call may be wrong. The CDR3 covers 13 residues. Germline values: CDR1 SNHLY, CDR2 FYNNEI.

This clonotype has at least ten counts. For the CDR3, the DNA is TGTGCCAGCAGCCCGGACAGGACAGGGTTTGGCTACACCTTC. Residues: CASSPDRTGFGYTF. The chain carries TRBV6-6 and TRBJ1-2; 8 positions match TRBD1. Trimming took 6 bases from V and 7 from J; bases not matched to a gene: 10. The CDR3 has 14 amino acids. The germline CDR1 and CDR2 sequences are MNHNY and SVGAGI (reference sequence).

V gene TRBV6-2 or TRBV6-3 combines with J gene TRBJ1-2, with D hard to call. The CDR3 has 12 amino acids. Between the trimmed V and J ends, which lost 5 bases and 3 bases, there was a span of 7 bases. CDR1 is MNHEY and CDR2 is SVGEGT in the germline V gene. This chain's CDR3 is CASSQPDYGYTF. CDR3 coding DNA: TGTGCCAGCAGTCAACCGGACTATGGCTACACCTTC.